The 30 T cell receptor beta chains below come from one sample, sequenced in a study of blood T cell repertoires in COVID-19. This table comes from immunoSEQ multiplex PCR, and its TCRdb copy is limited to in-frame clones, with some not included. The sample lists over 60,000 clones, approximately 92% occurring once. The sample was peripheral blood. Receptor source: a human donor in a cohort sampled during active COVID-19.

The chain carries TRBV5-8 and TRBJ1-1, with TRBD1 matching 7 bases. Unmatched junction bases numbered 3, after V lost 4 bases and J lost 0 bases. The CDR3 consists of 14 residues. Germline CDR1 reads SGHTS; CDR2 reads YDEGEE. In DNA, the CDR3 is TGTGCCAGCAGCAAACAGGGGATGAACACTGAAGCTTTCTTT. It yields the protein CASSKQGMNTEAFF.

CDR3: CATSDPGSGDGNEQFF. The CDR3 DNA follows: TGTGCCACCAGTGATCCAGGTTCGGGGGATGGGAATGAGCAGTTCTTC. The chain couples TRBV24-1 to TRBJ2-1, with D possibly TRBD2 on 6 matching bases. This CDR3 comprises 16 residues. CDR1 and CDR2 from the germline V gene are KGHDR and SFDVKD. Trimming removed 3 bases from V and 7 bases from J, with 18 bases in between.

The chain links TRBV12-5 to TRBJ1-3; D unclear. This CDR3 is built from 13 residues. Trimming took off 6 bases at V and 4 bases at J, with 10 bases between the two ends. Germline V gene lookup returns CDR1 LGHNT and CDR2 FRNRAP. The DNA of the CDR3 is TGTGCTAGTGGGGTGGCCACCGGAAACACCATATATTTT. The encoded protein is CASGVATGNTIYF.

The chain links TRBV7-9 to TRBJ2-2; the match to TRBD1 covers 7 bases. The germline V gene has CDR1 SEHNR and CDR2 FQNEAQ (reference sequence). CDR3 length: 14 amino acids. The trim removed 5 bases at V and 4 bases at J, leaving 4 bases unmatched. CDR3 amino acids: CASSPTGSTGELFF. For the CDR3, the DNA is TGTGCCAGCAGCCCGACAGGGTCCACCGGGGAGCTGTTTTTT.

DNA of the CDR3: TGTGCCAGCACCGCAGGGACTGGAAACACCATATATTTT. Amino acid sequence: CASTAGTGNTIYF. This chain connects TRBV6-5 to TRBJ1-3; possible D gene TRBD1, 5 bases. Trimming cost V 7 bases and J 2 bases, with 9 bases left between them. The CDR3 is 13 residues long. CDR1 MNHEY and CDR2 SVGAGI come from the germline V gene.

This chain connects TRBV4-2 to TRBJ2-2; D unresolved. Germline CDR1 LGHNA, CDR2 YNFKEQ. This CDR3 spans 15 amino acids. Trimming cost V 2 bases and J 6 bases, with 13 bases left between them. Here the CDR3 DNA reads TGTGCCAGCAGCCAACGCGGTAGCCTAGCCGGGGAGCTGTTTTTT. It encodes CASSQRGSLAGELFF.

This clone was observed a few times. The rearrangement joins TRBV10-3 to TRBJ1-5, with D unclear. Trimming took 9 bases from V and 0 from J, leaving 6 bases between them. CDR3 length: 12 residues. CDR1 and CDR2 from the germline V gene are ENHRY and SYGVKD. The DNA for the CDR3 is TGTGCCATTGCGGATAGCAATCAGCCCCAGCATTTT. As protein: CAIADSNQPQHF.

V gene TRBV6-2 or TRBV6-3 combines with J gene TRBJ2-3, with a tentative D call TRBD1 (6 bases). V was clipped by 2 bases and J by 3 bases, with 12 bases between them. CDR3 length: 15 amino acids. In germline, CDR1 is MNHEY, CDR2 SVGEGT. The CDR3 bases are TGTGCCAGCAGTTACAGGGTAGGGGGAACAGATACGCAGTATTTT. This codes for CASSYRVGGTDTQYF.

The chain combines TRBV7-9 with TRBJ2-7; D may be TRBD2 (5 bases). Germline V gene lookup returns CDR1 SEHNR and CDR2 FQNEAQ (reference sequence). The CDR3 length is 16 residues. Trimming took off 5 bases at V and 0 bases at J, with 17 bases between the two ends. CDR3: CASSPHGSADSYEQYF. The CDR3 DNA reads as TGTGCCAGCAGCCCCCATGGGAGCGCTGACTCCTACGAGCAGTACTTC.

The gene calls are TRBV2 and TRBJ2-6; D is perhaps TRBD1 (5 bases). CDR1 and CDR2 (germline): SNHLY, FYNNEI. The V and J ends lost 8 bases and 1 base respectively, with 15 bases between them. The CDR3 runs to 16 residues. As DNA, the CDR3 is TGTGCCAGCGGGGCCCTCAAGATATCTGGGGCCAACGTCCTGACTTTC. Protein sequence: CASGALKISGANVLTF. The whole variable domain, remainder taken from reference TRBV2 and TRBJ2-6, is EPEVTQTPSHQVTQMGQEVILRCVPISNHLYFYWYRQILGQKVEFLVSFYNNEISEKSEIFDDQFSVERPDGSNFTLKIRSTKLEDSAMYFCASGALKISGANVLTFGAGSRLTVL.

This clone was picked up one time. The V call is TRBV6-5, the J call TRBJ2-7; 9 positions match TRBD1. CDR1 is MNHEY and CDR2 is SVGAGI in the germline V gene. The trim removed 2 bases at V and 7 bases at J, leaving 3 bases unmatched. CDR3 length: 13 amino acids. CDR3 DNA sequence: TGTGCCAGCAGTTACGGGACAGGGCGAGAGCAGTACTTC. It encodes CASSYGTGREQYF.

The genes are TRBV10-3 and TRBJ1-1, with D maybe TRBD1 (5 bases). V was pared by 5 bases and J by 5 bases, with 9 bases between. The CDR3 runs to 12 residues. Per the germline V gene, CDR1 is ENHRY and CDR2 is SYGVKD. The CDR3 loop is CAISPGLTEAFF. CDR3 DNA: TGTGCCATCAGTCCAGGGTTGACTGAAGCTTTCTTT.

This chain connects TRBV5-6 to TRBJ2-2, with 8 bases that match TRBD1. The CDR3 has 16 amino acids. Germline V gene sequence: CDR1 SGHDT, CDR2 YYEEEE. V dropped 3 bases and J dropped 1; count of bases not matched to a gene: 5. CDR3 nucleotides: TGTGCCAGCAGCTCGGGGACAGGCTTGAACACCGGGGAGCTGTTTTTT. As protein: CASSSGTGLNTGELFF.

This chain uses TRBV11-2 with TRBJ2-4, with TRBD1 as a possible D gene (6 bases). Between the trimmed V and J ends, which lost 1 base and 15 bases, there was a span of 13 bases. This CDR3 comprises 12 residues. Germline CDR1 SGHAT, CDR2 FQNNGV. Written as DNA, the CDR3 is TGTGCCAGCAGCTTAGGTCAGGGGCGCTCGTACTTC. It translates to CASSLGQGRSYF.

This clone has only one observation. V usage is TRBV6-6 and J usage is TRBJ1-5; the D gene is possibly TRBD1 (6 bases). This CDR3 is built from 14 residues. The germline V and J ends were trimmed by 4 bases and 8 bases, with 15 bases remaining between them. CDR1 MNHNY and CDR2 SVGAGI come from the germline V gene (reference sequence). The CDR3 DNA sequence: TGTGCCAGCAGTTCCTCAGGGGTAGTTGAGCCCCAGCATTTT. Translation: CASSSSGVVEPQHF.

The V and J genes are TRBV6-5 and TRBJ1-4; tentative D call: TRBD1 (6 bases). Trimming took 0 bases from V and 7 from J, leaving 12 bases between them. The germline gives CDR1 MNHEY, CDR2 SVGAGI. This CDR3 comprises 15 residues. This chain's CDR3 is CASSYSGQSGEKLFF. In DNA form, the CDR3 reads TGTGCCAGCAGTTACTCCGGACAGTCGGGTGAAAAACTGTTTTTT.

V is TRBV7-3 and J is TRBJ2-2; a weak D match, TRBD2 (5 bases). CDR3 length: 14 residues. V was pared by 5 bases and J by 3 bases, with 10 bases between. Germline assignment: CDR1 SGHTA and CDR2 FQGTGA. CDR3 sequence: CASSPSGYTGELFF. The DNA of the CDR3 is TGTGCCAGCAGCCCCAGCGGTTACACCGGGGAGCTGTTTTTT.

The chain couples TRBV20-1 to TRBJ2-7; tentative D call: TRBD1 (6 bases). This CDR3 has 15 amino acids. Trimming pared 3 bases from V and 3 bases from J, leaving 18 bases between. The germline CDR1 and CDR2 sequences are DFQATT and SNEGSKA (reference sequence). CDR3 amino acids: CSASRGTRGNYEQYF. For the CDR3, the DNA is TGCAGTGCTAGTAGGGGGACAAGAGGGAACTACGAGCAGTACTTC.

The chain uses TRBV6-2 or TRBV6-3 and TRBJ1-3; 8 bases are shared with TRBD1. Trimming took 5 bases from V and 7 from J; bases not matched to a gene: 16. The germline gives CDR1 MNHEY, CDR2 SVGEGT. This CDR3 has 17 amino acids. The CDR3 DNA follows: TGTGCCAGCAGTCCGATACGAGGACAGGGCCCGTTCAACACCATATATTTT. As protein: CASSPIRGQGPFNTIYF.

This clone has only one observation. The DNA for the CDR3 is TGTGCCAGCAGCTTACAGGGGGGTTCGGCTGAAGCTTTCTTT. Protein sequence: CASSLQGGSAEAFF. This sequence joins TRBV7-2 and TRBJ1-1; the match to TRBD1 covers 7 bases. V dropped 2 bases and J dropped 6; count of bases not matched to a gene: 6. The CDR3 totals 14 residues. Germline V gene sequence: CDR1 SGHTA, CDR2 FQGNSA.

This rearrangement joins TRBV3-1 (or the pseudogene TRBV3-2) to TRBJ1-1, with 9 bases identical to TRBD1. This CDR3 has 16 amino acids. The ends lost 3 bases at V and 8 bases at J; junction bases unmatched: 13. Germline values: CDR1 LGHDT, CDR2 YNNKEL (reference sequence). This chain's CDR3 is CASSHRPGTGMGEAFF. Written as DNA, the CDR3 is TGTGCCAGCAGCCATCGTCCCGGGACAGGGATGGGGGAAGCTTTCTTT.

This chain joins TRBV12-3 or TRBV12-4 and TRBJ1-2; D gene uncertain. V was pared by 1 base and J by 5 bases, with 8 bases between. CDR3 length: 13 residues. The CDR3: CASSLGGGYGYTF. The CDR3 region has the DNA TGTGCCAGCAGTTTAGGAGGAGGGTATGGCTACACCTTC.

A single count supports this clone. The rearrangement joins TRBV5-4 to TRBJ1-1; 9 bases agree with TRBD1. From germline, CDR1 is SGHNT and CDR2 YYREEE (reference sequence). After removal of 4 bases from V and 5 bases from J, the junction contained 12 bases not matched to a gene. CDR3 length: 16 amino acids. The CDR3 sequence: CASSRGGGTGLTEAFF. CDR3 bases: TGTGCCAGCAGCCGAGGGGGGGGGACAGGGTTAACTGAAGCTTTCTTT.

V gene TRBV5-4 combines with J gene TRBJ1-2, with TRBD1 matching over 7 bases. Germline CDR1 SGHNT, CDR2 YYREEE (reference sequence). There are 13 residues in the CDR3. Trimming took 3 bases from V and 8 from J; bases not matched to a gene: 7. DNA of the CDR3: TGTGCCAGCAGCTGGGGACAGAGTCGCGGCTACACCTTC. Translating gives CASSWGQSRGYTF.

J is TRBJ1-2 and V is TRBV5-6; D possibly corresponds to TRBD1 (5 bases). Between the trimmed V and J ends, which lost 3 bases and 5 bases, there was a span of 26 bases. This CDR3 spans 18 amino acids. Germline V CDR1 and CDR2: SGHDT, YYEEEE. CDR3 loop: CASSSLSLTDPTLYGYTF. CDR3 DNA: TGTGCCAGCAGCTCGCTTTCATTGACAGACCCCACCTTATATGGCTACACCTTC.

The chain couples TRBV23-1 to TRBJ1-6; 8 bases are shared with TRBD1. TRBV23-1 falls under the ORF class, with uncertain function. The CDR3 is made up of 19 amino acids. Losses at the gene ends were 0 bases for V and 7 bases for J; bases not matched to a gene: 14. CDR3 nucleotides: TGCGCCAGCAGTCAATCGGGAGGACAGGGAGGATTAGAAAATTCACCCCTCCACTTT. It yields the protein CASSQSGGQGGLENSPLHF.

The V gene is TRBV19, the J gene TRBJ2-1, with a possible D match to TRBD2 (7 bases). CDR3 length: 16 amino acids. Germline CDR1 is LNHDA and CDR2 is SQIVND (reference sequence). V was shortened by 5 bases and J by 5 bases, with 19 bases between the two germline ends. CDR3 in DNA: TGTGCCAGTAGTCTTGCGGGGGCGGGAGAGAACAATGAGCAGTTCTTC. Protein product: CASSLAGAGENNEQFF.

This CDR3 is CASSLGGLGRADTQYF. CDR3 nucleotides: TGCGCCAGCAGCCTAGGGGGACTAGGACGCGCAGATACGCAGTATTTT. V gene TRBV4-3 combines with J gene TRBJ2-3; 8 nucleotides agree with TRBD2. The CDR3 length is 16 residues. Germline CDR1 is LGHNA and CDR2 is YSLEER. V gave up 4 bases and J gave up 4 bases; unmatched junction bases: 10.

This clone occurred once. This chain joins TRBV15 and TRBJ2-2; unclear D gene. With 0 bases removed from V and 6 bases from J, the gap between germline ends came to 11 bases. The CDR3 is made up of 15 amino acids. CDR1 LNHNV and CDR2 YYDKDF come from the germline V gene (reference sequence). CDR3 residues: CATSRDLIRSGELFF. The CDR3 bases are TGTGCCACCAGCAGAGATTTGATCAGGTCCGGGGAGCTGTTTTTT.

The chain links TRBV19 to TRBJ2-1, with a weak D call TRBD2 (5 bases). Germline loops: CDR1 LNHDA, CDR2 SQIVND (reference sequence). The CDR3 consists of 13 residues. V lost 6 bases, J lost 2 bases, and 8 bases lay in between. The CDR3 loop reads CASSSGTYNEQFF. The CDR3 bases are TGTGCCAGTAGCTCGGGGACCTACAATGAGCAGTTCTTC. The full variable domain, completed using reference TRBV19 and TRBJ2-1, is DGGITQSPKYLFRKEGQNVTLSCEQNLNHDAMYWYRQDPGQGLRLIYYSQIVNDFQKGDIAEGYSVSREKKESFPLTVTSAQKNPTAFYLCASSSGTYNEQFFGPGTRLTVL.